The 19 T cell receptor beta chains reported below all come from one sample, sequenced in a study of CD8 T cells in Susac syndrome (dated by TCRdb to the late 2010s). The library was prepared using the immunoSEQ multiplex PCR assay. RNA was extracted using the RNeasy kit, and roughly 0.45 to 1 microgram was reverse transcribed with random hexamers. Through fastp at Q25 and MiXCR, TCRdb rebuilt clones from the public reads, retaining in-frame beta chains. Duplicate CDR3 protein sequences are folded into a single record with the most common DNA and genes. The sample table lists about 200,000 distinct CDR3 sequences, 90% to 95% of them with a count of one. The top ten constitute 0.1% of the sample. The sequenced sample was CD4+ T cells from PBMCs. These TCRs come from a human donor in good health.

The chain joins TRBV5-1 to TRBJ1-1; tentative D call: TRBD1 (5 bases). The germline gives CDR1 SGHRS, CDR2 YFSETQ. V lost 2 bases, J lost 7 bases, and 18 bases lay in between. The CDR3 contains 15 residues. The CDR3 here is CASSFGQTNRHEAFF. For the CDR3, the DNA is TGCGCCAGCAGCTTTGGACAAACTAACAGACATGAAGCTTTCTTT.

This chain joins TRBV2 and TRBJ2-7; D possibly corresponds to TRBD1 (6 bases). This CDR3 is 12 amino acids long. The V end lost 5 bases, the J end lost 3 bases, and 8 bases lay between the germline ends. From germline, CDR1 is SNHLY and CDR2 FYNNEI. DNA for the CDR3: TGTGCCAGCAGTCGGGACAACTACGAGCAGTACGTC. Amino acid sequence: CASSRDNYEQYV.

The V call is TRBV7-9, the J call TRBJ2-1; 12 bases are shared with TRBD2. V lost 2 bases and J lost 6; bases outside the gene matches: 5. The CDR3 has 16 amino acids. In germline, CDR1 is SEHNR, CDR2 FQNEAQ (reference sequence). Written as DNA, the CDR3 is TGTGCCAGCAGCTTATCTACTAGCGGGGGGTTCAATGAGCAGTTCTTC. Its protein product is CASSLSTSGGFNEQFF. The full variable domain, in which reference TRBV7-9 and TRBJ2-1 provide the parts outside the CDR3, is DTGVSQNPRHKITKRGQNVTFRCDPISEHNRLYWYRQTLGQGPEFLTYFQNEAQLEKSRLLSDRFSAERPKGSFSTLEIQRTEQGDSAMYLCASSLSTSGGFNEQFFGPGTRLTVL.

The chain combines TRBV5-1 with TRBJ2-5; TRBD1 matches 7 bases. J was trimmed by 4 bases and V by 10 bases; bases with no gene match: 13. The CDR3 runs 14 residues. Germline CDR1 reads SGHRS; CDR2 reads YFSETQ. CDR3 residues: CASAETGPRETQYF. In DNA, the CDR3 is TGCGCCTCCGCCGAGACAGGGCCAAGAGAGACCCAGTACTTC.

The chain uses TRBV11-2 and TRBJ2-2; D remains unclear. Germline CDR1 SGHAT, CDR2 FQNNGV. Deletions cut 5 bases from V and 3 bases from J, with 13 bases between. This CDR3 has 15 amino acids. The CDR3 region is CASSPGRIDTGELFF. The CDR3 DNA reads TGTGCCAGCAGCCCCGGCCGGATTGACACCGGGGAGCTGTTTTTT. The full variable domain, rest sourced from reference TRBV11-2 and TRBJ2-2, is EAGVAQSPRYKIIEKRQSVAFWCNPISGHATLYWYQQILGQGPKLLIQFQNNGVVDDSQLPKDRFSAERLKGVDSTLKIQPAKLEDSAVYLCASSPGRIDTGELFFGEGSRLTVL.

CDR3: CASSQVNTYNEQFF. The CDR3 DNA reads as TGTGCCAGCAGCCAAGTTAATACCTACAATGAGCAGTTCTTC. J is TRBJ2-1 and V is TRBV14; no firm D call. Germline V gives CDR1 SGHDN, CDR2 FVKESK. Trimming left V 1 base short and J 2 bases short, with 6 bases between. The CDR3 has 14 amino acids.

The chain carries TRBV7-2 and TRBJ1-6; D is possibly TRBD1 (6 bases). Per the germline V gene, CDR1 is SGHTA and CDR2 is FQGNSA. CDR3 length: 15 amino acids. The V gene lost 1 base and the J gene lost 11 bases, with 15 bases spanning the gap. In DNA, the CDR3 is TGTGCCAGCAGCTTAGGAGACAGGCTATACGCACCCCTCCACTTT. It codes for CASSLGDRLYAPLHF.

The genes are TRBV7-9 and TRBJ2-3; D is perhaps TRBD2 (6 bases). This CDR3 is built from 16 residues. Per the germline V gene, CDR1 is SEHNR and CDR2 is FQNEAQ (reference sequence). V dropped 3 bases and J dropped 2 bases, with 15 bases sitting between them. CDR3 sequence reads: CASSLEGGKHTDTQYF. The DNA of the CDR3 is TGTGCCAGCAGCTTGGAGGGAGGAAAACACACAGATACGCAGTATTTT.

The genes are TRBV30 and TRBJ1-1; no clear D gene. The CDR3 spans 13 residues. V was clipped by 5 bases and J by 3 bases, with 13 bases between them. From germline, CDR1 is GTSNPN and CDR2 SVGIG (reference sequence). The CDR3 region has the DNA TGTGCCTGGTCCGGACGGGCGGACACTGAAGCTTTCTTT. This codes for CAWSGRADTEAFF.

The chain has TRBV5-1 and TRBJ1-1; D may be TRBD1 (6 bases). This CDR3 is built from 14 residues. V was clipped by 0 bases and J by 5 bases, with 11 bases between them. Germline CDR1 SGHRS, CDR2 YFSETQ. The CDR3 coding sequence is TGCGCCAGCAGCTTGGTAGGGGGGCGTACTGAAGCTTTCTTT. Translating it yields CASSLVGGRTEAFF.

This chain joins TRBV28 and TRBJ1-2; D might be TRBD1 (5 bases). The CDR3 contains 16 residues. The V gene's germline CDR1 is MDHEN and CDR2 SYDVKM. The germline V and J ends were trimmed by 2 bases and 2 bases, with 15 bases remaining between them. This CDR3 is CASSLPSGSLNYGYTF. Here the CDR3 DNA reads TGTGCCAGCAGTTTACCCTCAGGGTCCCTCAACTATGGCTACACCTTC.

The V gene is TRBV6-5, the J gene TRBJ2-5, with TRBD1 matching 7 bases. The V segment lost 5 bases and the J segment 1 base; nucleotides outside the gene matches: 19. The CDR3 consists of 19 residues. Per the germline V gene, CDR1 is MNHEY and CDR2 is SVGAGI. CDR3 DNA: TGTGCCAGCAGTCACCTAAGACAGGGAATTTCTATGTTCCAAGAGACCCAGTACTTC. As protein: CASSHLRQGISMFQETQYF.

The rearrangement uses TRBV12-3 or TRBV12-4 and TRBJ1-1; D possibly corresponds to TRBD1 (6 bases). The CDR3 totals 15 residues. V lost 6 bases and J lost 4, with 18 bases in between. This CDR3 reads CASREGGQRSTEAFF. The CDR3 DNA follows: TGTGCCAGCAGGGAGGGGGGGCAGAGGAGCACTGAAGCTTTCTTT.

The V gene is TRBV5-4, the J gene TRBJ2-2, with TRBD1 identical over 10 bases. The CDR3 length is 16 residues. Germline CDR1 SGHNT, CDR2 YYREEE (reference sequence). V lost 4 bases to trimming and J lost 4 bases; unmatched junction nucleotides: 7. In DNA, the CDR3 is TGTGCCAGCAGCCCACGGACAGGGGGTTCCACCGGGGAGCTGTTTTTT. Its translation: CASSPRTGGSTGELFF.

In DNA, the CDR3 is TGCAAGTCCGGGGACGGATATGGCTACACCTTC. Its translation: CKSGDGYGYTF. The chain links TRBV29-1 to TRBJ1-2; tentative D call: TRBD1 (5 bases). Per germline, CDR1 SQVTM and CDR2 ANQGSEA. The CDR3 consists of 11 residues. The full variable domain, with the rest looked up from reference TRBV29-1 and TRBJ1-2, is SAVISQKPSRDICQRGTSLTIQCQVDSQVTMMFWYRQQPGQSLTLIATANQGSEATYESGFVIDKFPISRPNLTFSTLTVSNMSPEDSSIYLCKSGDGYGYTFGSGTRLTVV.

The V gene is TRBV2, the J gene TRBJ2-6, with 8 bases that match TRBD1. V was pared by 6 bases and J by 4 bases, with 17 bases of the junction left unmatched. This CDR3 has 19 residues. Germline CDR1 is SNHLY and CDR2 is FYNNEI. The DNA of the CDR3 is TGTGCCAGCAGGTTACGGACAGGGCGGTATCTCTCCGGGGCCAACGTCCTGACTTTC. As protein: CASRLRTGRYLSGANVLTF.

The CDR3, as DNA: TGTGCCATCAGTGAGAGTGGCGGGCCTAATGAAAAACTGTTTTTT. This encodes CAISESGGPNEKLFF. J is TRBJ1-4 and V is TRBV10-3; D not certain. Trimming left V 2 bases short and J 3 bases short, with 10 bases between. This CDR3 contains 15 residues. CDR1 is ENHRY, CDR2 SYGVKD, per germline.

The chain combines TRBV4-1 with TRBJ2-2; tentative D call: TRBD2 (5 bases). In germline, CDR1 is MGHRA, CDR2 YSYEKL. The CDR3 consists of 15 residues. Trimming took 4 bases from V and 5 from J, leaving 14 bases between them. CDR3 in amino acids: CASSLREGLTGELFF. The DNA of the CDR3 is TGCGCCAGCAGCCTCCGAGAAGGACTGACCGGGGAGCTGTTTTTT.

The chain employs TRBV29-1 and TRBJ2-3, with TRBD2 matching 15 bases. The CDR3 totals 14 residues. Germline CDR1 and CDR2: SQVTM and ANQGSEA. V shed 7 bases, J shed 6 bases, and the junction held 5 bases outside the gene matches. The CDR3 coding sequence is TGCAGCGGGACTAGCGGGGGGGCTGTGGATACGCAGTATTTT. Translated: CSGTSGGAVDTQYF.